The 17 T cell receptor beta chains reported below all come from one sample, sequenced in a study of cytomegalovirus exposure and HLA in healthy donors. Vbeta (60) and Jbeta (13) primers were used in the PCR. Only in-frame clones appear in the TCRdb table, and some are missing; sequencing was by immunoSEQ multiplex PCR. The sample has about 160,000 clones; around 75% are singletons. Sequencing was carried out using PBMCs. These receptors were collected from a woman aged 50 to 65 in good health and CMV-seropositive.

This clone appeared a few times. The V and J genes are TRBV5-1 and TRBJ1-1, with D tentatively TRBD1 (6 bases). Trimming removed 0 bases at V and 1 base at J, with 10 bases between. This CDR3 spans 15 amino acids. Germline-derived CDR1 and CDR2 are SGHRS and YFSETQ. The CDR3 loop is CASSLVGGSNTEAFF. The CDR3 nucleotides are TGCGCCAGCAGCTTGGTTGGGGGCTCGAACACTGAAGCTTTCTTT. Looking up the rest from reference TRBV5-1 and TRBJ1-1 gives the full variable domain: KAGVTQTPRYLIKTRGQQVTLSCSPISGHRSVSWYQQTPGQGLQFLFEYFSETQRNKGNFPGRFSGRQFSNSRSEMNVSTLELGDSALYLCASSLVGGSNTEAFFGQGTRLTVV.

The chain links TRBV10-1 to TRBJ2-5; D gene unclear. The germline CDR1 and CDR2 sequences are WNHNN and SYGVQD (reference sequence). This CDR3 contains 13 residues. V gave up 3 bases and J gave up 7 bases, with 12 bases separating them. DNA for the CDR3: TGCGCCAGCAGTGATTCGATATACTCGACCCAGTACTTC. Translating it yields CASSDSIYSTQYF.

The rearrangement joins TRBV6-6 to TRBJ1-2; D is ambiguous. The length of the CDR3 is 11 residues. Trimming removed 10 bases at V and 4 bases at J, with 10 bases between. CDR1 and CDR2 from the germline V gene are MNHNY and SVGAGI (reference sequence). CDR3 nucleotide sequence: TGTGCCACCGAGGGCGCCTATGGCTACACCTTC. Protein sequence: CATEGAYGYTF.

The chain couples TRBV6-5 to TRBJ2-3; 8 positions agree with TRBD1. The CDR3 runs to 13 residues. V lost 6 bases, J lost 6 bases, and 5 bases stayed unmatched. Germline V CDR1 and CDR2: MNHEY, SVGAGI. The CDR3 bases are TGTGCCAGCAGCCCCAGGGGGCGGGATACGCAGTATTTT. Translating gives CASSPRGRDTQYF.

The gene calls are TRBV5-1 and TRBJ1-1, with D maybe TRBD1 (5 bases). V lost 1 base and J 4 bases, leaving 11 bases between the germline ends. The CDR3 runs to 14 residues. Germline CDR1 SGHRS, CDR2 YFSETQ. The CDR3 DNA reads TGCGCCAGCAGCTTGCGGGGGGTCAGCACTGAAGCTTTCTTT. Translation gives CASSLRGVSTEAFF.

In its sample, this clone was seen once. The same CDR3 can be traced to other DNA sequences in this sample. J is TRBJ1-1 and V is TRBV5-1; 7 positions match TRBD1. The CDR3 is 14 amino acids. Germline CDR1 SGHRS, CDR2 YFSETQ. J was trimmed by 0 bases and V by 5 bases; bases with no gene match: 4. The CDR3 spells CASRRGQLNTEAFF. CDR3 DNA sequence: TGCGCCAGCAGAAGGGGACAGTTGAACACTGAAGCTTTCTTT.

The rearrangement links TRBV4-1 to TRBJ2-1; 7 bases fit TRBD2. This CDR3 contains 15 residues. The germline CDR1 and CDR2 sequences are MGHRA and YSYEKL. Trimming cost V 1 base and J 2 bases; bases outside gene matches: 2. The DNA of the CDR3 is TGCGCCAGCAGCCAAGCCGGGAGGACCTACAATGAGCAGTTCTTC. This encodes CASSQAGRTYNEQFF.

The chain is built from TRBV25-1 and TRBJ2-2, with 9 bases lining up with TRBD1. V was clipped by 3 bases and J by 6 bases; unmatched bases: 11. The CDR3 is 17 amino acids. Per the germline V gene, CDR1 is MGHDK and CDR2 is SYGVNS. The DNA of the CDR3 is TGTGCCAGCAGTGACCTCCCGGGGACAGGGCCTCCCGGGGAGCTGTTTTTT. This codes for CASSDLPGTGPPGELFF.

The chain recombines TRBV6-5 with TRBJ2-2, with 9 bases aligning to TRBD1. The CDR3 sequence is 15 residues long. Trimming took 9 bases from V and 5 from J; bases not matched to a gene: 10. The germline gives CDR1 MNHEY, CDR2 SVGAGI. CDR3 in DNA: TGTGCCAGTTCACCGGGACAGGGCATGACCGGGGAGCTGTTTTTT. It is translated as CASSPGQGMTGELFF.

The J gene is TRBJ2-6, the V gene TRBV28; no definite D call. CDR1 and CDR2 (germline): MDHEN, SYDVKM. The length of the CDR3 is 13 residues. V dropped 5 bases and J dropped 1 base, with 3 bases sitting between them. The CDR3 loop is CASSLSGANVLTF. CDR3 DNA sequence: TGTGCCAGCAGTCTTTCTGGGGCCAACGTCCTGACTTTC. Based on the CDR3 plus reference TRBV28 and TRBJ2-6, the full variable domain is DVKVTQSSRYLVKRTGEKVFLECVQDMDHENMFWYRQDPGLGLRLIYFSYDVKMKEKGDIPEGYSVSREKKERFSLILESASTNQTSMYLCASSLSGANVLTFGAGSRLTVL.

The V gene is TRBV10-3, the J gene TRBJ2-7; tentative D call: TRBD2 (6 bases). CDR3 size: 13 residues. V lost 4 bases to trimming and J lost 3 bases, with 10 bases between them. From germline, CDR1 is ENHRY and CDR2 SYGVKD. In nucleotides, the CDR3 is TGTGCCATCAGTGGTGCGGGACTCTACGAGCAGTACTTC. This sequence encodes CAISGAGLYEQYF.

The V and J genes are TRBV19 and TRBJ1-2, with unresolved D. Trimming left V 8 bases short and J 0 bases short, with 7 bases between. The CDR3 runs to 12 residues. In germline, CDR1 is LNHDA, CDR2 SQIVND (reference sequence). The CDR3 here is CASLGTNYGYTF. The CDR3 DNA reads TGTGCCAGTCTAGGTACTAACTATGGCTACACCTTC.

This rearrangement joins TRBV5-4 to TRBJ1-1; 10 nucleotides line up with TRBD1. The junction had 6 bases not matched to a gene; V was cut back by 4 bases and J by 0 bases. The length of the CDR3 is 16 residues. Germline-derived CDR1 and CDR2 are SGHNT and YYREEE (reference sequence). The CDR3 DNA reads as TGTGCCAGCAGCCGATGGGACAGGGGATTGAACACTGAAGCTTTCTTT. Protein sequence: CASSRWDRGLNTEAFF.

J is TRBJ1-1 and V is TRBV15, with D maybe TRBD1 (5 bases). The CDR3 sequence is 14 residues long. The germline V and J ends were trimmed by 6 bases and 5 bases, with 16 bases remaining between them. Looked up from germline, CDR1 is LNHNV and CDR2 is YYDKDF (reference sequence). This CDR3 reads CATRKRREGTEAFF. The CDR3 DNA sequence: TGTGCCACCAGAAAACGTAGGGAGGGGACTGAAGCTTTCTTT.

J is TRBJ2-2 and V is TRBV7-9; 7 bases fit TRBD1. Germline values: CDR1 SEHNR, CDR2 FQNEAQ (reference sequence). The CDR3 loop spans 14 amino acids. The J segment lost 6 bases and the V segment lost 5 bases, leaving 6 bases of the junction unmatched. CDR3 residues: CASSVTDRAGELFF. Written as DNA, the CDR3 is TGTGCCAGCAGCGTGACAGACAGGGCCGGGGAGCTGTTTTTT.

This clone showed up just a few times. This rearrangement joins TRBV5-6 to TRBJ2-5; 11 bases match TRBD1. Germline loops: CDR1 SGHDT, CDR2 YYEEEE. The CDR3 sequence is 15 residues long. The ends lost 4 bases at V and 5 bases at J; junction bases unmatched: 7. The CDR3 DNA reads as TGTGCCAGCAGCCCCGGGACAGGGGGAGTGGAGACCCAGTACTTC. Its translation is CASSPGTGGVETQYF.

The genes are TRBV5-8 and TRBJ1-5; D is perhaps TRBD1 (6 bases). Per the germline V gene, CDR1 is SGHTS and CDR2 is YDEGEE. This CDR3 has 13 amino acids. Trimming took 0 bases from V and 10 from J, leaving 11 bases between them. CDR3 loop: CASSLDRAQPQHF. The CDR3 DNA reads TGTGCCAGCAGCTTGGACAGGGCCCAACCCCAGCATTTT.